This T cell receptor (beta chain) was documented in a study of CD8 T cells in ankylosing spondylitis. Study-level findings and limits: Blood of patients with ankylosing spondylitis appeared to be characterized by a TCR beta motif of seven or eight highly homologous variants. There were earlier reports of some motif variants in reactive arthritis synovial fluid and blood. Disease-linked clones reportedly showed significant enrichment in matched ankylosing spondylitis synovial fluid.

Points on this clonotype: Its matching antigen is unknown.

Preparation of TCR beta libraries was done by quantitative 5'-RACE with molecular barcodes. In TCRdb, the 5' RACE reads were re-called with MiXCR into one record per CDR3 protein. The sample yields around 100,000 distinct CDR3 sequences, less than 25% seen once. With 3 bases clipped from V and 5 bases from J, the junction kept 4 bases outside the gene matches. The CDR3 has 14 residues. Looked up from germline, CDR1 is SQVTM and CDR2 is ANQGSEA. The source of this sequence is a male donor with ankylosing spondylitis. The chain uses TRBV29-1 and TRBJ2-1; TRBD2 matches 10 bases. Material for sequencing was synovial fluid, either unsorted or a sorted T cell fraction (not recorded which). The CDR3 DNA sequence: TGCAGCGTTGAGGAGACTAGCGGGCACAATGAGCAGTTCTTC. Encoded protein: CSVEETSGHNEQFF.